The 32 T cell receptor beta chains below were found in one sample sequenced in a study of T cells in women clearing cervical HPV infection. The table came from immunoSEQ multiplex PCR; TCRdb's copy has only in-frame clones and leaves some out. This table holds approximately 30,000 clones. The sequenced material came from blood buffy coat. These receptor sequences come from a woman aged 18-70 years with a cervical HPV16 infection that either progressed to CIN3+ or cleared (not recorded which).

Comment on this clone: The CDR3 is cut off 3 residues early in the read; its end comes from the germline J gene. The rearrangement uses TRBV20-1 and TRBJ2-7, with TRBD1 matching 7 bases. Germline values: CDR1 DFQATT, CDR2 SNEGSKA (reference sequence). The CDR3 has 14 residues. V gave up 7 bases and J gave up 1 base; unmatched junction bases: 10. Incomplete CDR3 DNA: TGCAGTGGTTCGCGACAGGGCGGTTCCTACGAG. Its protein is CSGSRQGGSYE. The entire CDR3 is CSGSRQGGSYEQYF.

By frequency, this clone is medium-sized (0.01 to 0.1%). Read sequence stops 3 residues before the CDR3 end, and the germline J gene provides the missing end. V gene TRBV18 combines with J gene TRBJ2-7; TRBD2 might be the D (7 bases). CDR1 and CDR2 from the germline V gene are KGHSH and LQKENI. This CDR3 has 14 residues. V was clipped by 3 bases and J by 3 bases, with 12 bases between them. CDR3 bases read: TGTGCCAGCTCACCGAGGGGGGGAGGCTACGAG. It encodes CASSPRGGGYE. The full CDR3 reads CASSPRGGGYEQYF.

As to this clone: The read comes to an end 3 residues before the CDR3 does, leaving the germline J gene to fill in the end. The gene calls are TRBV30 and TRBJ1-2; no clear D. The germline CDR1 and CDR2 sequences are GTSNPN and SVGIG (reference sequence). The CDR3 is 14 residues long. CDR3 protein: CAWSGGAAGDDYTF. CDR3 DNA, as far as it was read: TGTGCCTGGAGTGGTGGCGCCGCGGGCGATGAC.

Turning to this clone: Read sequence stops 3 residues before the CDR3 end, and the germline J gene provides the missing end. The chain links TRBV11-2 to TRBJ2-4; D is possibly TRBD1 (5 bases). Germline loops: CDR1 SGHAT, CDR2 FQNNGV. This CDR3 has 13 amino acids. Here the CDR3 reads CASSLDREETQYF. Incomplete CDR3 DNA: TGTGCCAGCAGCTTAGACAGGGAAGAGACT.

With respect to this clone: Read data end 3 residues before the CDR3 end; the end is taken from the germline J gene. The chain has TRBV9 and TRBJ2-5; D perhaps matches TRBD2 (6 bases). Germline V CDR1 and CDR2: SGDLS, YYNGEE. The CDR3 spans 13 residues. The V gene lost 1 base and the J gene lost 4 bases, with 8 bases spanning the gap. The DNA read from the CDR3 is TGTGCCAGCAGCGTACAGGAGGGAGAGACC. Translated: CASSVQEGET. The entire CDR3 protein reads CASSVQEGETQYF.

As to this clone: The read terminates 3 residues ahead of where the CDR3 ends, so the germline J gene completes it. The V call is TRBV11-2, the J call TRBJ1-1; D gene ambiguous. The CDR3 is 13 amino acids. V gave up 1 base and J gave up 1 base, with 4 bases separating them. Germline V gene data show CDR1 as SGHAT and CDR2 as FQNNGV. The CDR3 loop reads CASSLGRNTEAFF. The part of the CDR3 DNA that was read is TGTGCCAGCAGCTTAGGTAGGAACACTGAA.

CDR3 in amino acids: CASSPVNSGANVLFF. Partial CDR3 DNA: TGTGCCAGTAGTCCAGTCAACTCTGGGGCCAACGTG. This chain joins TRBV19 and TRBJ2-2, with a weak D call TRBD1 (5 bases). Sequencing ends 3 residues short of the CDR3 end; the germline J gene provides the rest. CDR1 LNHDA and CDR2 SQIVND come from the germline V gene (reference sequence). This CDR3 is 15 amino acids long.

About this clone: The read comes to an end 3 residues before the CDR3 does, leaving the germline J gene to fill in the end. The chain joins TRBV11-2 to TRBJ2-1; weak D call: TRBD2 (6 bases). The CDR3 is 15 amino acids. In germline, CDR1 is SGHAT, CDR2 FQNNGV. Between the trimmed V and J ends, which lost 0 bases and 7 bases, there was a span of 13 bases. The sequenced CDR3 bases are TGTGCCAGCAGCTTAGATCTCGGAGGGTGGAATGAG. It is translated as CASSLDLGGWNE. The entire CDR3 sequence reads CASSLDLGGWNEQFF.

About this clone itself: From the germline J gene comes the end of the CDR3, since the read stops 3 residues before it. This chain connects TRBV7-2 to TRBJ1-2; D may be TRBD1 (6 bases). Germline V gene lookup returns CDR1 SGHTA and CDR2 FQGNSA. This CDR3 region has 14 residues. The CDR3 here is CASSSDGGSYDYTF. The DNA read from the CDR3 is TGTGCCAGCAGCTCAGATGGGGGCTCCTACGAC.

Comment on this clone: Mismatch with germline at one junction end may stem from a read error. The sequence runs out 3 residues before the end of the CDR3; the remainder is reconstructed from the germline J gene. The chain links TRBV20-1 to TRBJ1-2, with TRBD1 matching over 7 bases. In germline, CDR1 is DFQATT, CDR2 SNEGSKA (reference sequence). CDR3 length equals 14 residues. Partial CDR3 DNA: TGCAGTGCCAGAGGGACAGAATCTAACTATGGC. This translates into CSARGTESNYG. The whole CDR3 sequence is CSARGTESNYGYTF.

Turning to this clone: Sequencing ends 3 residues short of the CDR3 end; the germline J gene provides the rest. The rearrangement uses TRBV10-1 and TRBJ1-6; perhaps TRBD1 as D (5 bases). Per germline, CDR1 WNHNN and CDR2 SYGVQD (reference sequence). Trimming pared 11 bases from V and 7 bases from J, leaving 24 bases between. CDR3 length: 16 amino acids. Partial CDR3 DNA: TGCGCCGCAAAAGGTTGGGGCAGGCAGCTCAATTCACCC. The encoded protein is CAAKGWGRQLNSP. The whole CDR3 sequence is CAAKGWGRQLNSPLHF.

In regard to this clone: The CDR3 end is not reached by the read, which stops 3 residues before it; the germline J gene fills it in. The chain employs TRBV5-1 and TRBJ2-3; 9 bases fit TRBD1. Germline CDR1 and CDR2: SGHRS and YFSETQ. V was clipped by 2 bases and J by 3 bases; unmatched bases: 7. CDR3 length equals 16 residues. The CDR3 bases that were read are TGCGCCAGCAGCTTAGACCTGGGGACAGGGACAGATACG. Translation: CASSLDLGTGTDT. Given in full, the CDR3 is CASSLDLGTGTDTQYF.

Remarks on this clone: The CDR3 end lies 3 residues beyond the end of the read and is filled in from the germline J gene. This rearrangement joins TRBV5-1 to TRBJ2-1; TRBD2 matches at 12 bases. CDR1 SGHRS and CDR2 YFSETQ come from the germline V gene. The CDR3 spans 15 residues. J gave up 4 bases and V 4 bases, and 3 bases lay outside the gene matches. Partial CDR3 DNA: TGCGCCAGCAGCCCTAGCGGGGGGGCTTACAATGAG. Its protein is CASSPSGGAYNE. The CDR3 in full is CASSPSGGAYNEQFF. Together with reference TRBV5-1 and TRBJ2-1, the CDR3 gives the full variable domain: KAGVTQTPRYLIKTRGQQVTLSCSPISGHRSVSWYQQTPGQGLQFLFEYFSETQRNKGNFPGRFSGRQFSNSRSEMNVSTLELGDSALYLCASSPSGGAYNEQFFGPGTRLTVL.

A remark on this clone: The CDR3 end falls 3 residues outside the read, so it is completed with the germline J gene. The chain links TRBV27 to TRBJ1-4; tentatively, D is TRBD1 (5 bases). Trimming took 2 bases from V and 3 from J, leaving 10 bases between them. The CDR3 is 15 residues long. The germline gives CDR1 MNHEY, CDR2 SMNVEV (reference sequence). The sequenced part of the CDR3 DNA is TGTGCCAGCAGTTTAGCGAGGGGTGCTAATGAAAAA. It specifies CASSLARGANEK. The complete CDR3 protein is CASSLARGANEKLFF. Full variable domain (missing parts from reference TRBV27 and TRBJ1-4): EAQVTQNPRYLITVTGKKLTVTCSQNMNHEYMSWYRQDPGLGLRQIYYSMNVEVTDKGDVPEGYKVSRKEKRNFPLILESPSPNQTSLYFCASSLARGANEKLFFGSGTQLSVL.

Notes on this clone: Mismatch with germline at one junction end may stem from a read error. With the read ending 3 residues before the CDR3 end, the germline J gene is used to fill in that end. The same CDR3 arises from other DNA sequences in this sample as well. This rearrangement joins TRBV2 to TRBJ1-3; no reliable D call. Germline-derived CDR1 and CDR2 are SNHLY and FYNNEI. This CDR3 contains 12 residues. CDR3 region: CASKGSGNTIYF. The covered CDR3 bases are TGTGCCAGCAAAGGGTCTGGAAACACT.

As concerns this clone: Read coverage stops 3 residues before the CDR3 terminus; the germline J gene supplies the remainder. The rearrangement links TRBV19 to TRBJ1-1; D not resolved. The CDR3 loop spans 11 amino acids. Germline CDR1 LNHDA, CDR2 SQIVND (reference sequence). Trimming stripped 7 bases from V and 6 bases from J, with 9 bases between. The CDR3 DNA, read in part, is TGTGCCAGTAAGTACGAGGCTGAA. Translation: CASKYEAE. The complete CDR3 sequence is CASKYEAEAFF.

Regarding this clone: The read falls 3 residues short of the CDR3 end, and the missing part is taken from the germline J gene. This chain uses TRBV2 with TRBJ1-2; D gene uncertain. V dropped 0 bases and J dropped 2 bases, with 13 bases sitting between them. Germline V lookup: CDR1 SNHLY, CDR2 FYNNEI. The CDR3 sequence is 16 residues long. The CDR3 loop is CASSEASGIVNYGYTF. The sequenced CDR3 bases are TGTGCCAGCAGTGAAGCGAGCGGAATCGTAAACTATGGC.

Partial CDR3 DNA: TGTGCCAGCAGCTTAAGGGTAGCGGGAGGAGAGACC. This encodes CASSLRVAGGET. The complete CDR3 protein is CASSLRVAGGETQYF. The chain combines TRBV7-2 with TRBJ2-5; 10 nucleotides align to TRBD2. With the read ending 3 residues before the CDR3 end, the germline J gene is used to fill in that end. The CDR3 is 15 residues long. The germline CDR1 and CDR2 sequences are SGHTA and FQGNSA. Trimming took 2 bases from V and 4 from J; bases not matched to a gene: 4.

As regards this clone: The CDR3 extends 3 residues past the end of the read, so its final part is completed from the germline J gene. The chain recombines TRBV2 with TRBJ2-3; D may be TRBD1 (6 bases). Germline CDR1 reads SNHLY; CDR2 reads FYNNEI. CDR3 size: 15 residues. The CDR3 reads CASSENLGQSRPQYF. The CDR3 bases that were read are TGTGCCAGCAGTGAAAACTTAGGACAGTCCAGGCCG.

Comment on this clone: Read sequence stops 3 residues before the CDR3 end, and the germline J gene provides the missing end. The chain combines TRBV7-3 with TRBJ2-2; TRBD2 aligns across 9 bases. CDR1 SGHTA and CDR2 FQGTGA come from the germline V gene. J lost 3 bases, V lost 6 bases, and 14 bases had no gene match. This CDR3 comprises 18 residues. CDR3 DNA (partial): TGTGCCAGCAGTCGACTACCGGGACTAGCAACGGACACCGGGGAG. It yields the protein CASSRLPGLATDTGE. The whole CDR3 region reads CASSRLPGLATDTGELFF.

Concerning this clone: The read ends 3 residues before the CDR3 terminus; that terminus is restored from the germline J gene. The V and J genes are TRBV18 and TRBJ2-4, with a possible D match to TRBD1 (5 bases). Germline V CDR1 and CDR2: KGHSH, LQKENI. The CDR3 has 17 amino acids. The DNA read from the CDR3 is TGTGCCAGCTCACCACGTGGGTCAGGGCCTTACGCGTATGGT. Protein sequence: CASSPRGSGPYAYG. From start to end, the CDR3 is CASSPRGSGPYAYGQYF. Combining the CDR3 with reference TRBV18 and TRBJ2-4 gives the whole variable domain NAGVMQNPRHLVRRRGQEARLRCSPMKGHSHVYWYRQLPEEGLKFMVYLQKENIIDESGMPKERFSAEFPKEGPSILRIQQVVRGDSAAYFCASSPRGSGPYAYGQYFGAGTRLSVL.

As to this clone: The read ends 3 residues early relative to the CDR3; the germline J gene fills the gap. The chain links TRBV7-9 to TRBJ1-4, with TRBD1 matching over 7 bases. Per the germline V gene, CDR1 is SEHNR and CDR2 is FQNEAQ (reference sequence). V lost 5 bases, J lost 5 bases, and 5 bases stayed unmatched. This CDR3 has 14 amino acids. CDR3 sequence reads: CASSRQGHNEKLFF. CDR3 DNA, as far as it was read: TGTGCCAGCAGCCGACAGGGCCACAATGAAAAA.

The CDR3 bases that were read are TGTGCCAGCTCACCAACGACTAGCGGGAGGTTTGACGAG. Residues: CASSPTTSGRFDE. The CDR3, in full, reads CASSPTTSGRFDEQYF. The V and J genes are TRBV18 and TRBJ2-7; 13 bases match TRBD2. The read falls 3 residues short of the CDR3 end, and the missing part is taken from the germline J gene. J lost 5 bases, V lost 2 bases, and 6 bases had no gene match. There are 16 residues in the CDR3. Germline CDR1 KGHSH, CDR2 LQKENI.

Worth noting for this clone: The missing CDR3 end, 3 residues past where the read stops, is filled in from the germline J gene. The chain is built from TRBV7-2 and TRBJ1-2; no clear D gene. There are 14 residues in the CDR3. Germline-derived CDR1 and CDR2 are SGHTA and FQGNSA. CDR3 DNA, as far as it was read: TGTGCCAGCAGCTTAGAGGCGGGAGACTACGAC. The encoded protein is CASSLEAGDYD. The full CDR3 reads CASSLEAGDYDYTF.

A note on this clone: The CDR3 end is not reached by the read, which stops 3 residues before it; the germline J gene fills it in. The chain links TRBV6-2 or TRBV6-3 to TRBJ1-4; D gene uncertain. Germline CDR1 MNHEY, CDR2 SVGEGT. V was pared by 9 bases and J by 3 bases, with 11 bases between. This CDR3 has 13 amino acids. This chain's CDR3 is CASLGRANEKLFF. Incomplete CDR3 DNA: TGTGCCAGTCTAGGTCGAGCTAATGAAAAA.

On this clone: The read terminates 3 residues before the CDR3 end, so the remaining end is supplied by the germline J gene. The chain couples TRBV6-2 or TRBV6-3 to TRBJ2-3, with TRBD1 as a possible D gene (6 bases). In germline, CDR1 is MNHEY, CDR2 SVGEGT. This CDR3 comprises 13 residues. V lost 6 bases and J 5 bases, leaving 12 bases between the germline ends. The sequenced part of the CDR3 DNA is TGTGCCAGCAGACAGCCGGGACAAGATACG. This sequence encodes CASRQPGQDT. The CDR3 reads in full as CASRQPGQDTQYF.

Remarks on this clone: The CDR3 goes on 3 residues after the read ends, and that part is filled in from the germline J gene. This chain uses TRBV18 with TRBJ1-1; the match to TRBD1 covers 9 bases. V shed 4 bases and J 1 base; nucleotides not matched to a gene: 1. Germline V gene lookup returns CDR1 KGHSH and CDR2 LQKENI. The CDR3 contains 14 residues. The part of the CDR3 DNA that was read is TGTGCCAGCTCACGGGGACAGGGGAACACTGAA. Amino acids: CASSRGQGNTE. The CDR3 as a whole reads CASSRGQGNTEAFF.

CDR3 loop: CASSLAGSNEKLFF. The CDR3 DNA, read in part, is TGTGCCAGCAGTCTGGCGGGGAGTAATGAAAAG. The V call is TRBV6-2 or TRBV6-3, the J call TRBJ2-2, with D tentatively TRBD2 (6 bases). The CDR3 end lies 3 residues beyond the end of the read and is filled in from the germline J gene. Germline V gene lookup returns CDR1 MNHEY and CDR2 SVGEGT. The CDR3 is made up of 14 amino acids.

In regard to this clone: The read ends 3 residues before the CDR3 terminus; that terminus is restored from the germline J gene. The V call is TRBV11-3, the J call TRBJ2-7, with D tentatively TRBD2 (6 bases). CDR3 length equals 12 residues. The germline V gene encodes CDR1 SGHNT and CDR2 YENEEA. The germline V and J ends were trimmed by 3 bases and 5 bases, with 8 bases remaining between them. The covered CDR3 bases are TGTGCCAGCAGCTTCGGGGGACACGAG. As protein: CASSFGGHE. The full CDR3 protein is CASSFGGHEQYF. Complete variable domain (other parts from reference TRBV11-3 and TRBJ2-7): EAGVVQSPRYKIIEKKQPVAFWCNPISGHNTLYWYLQNLGQGPELLIRYENEEAVDDSQLPKDRFSAERLKGVDSTLKIQPAELGDSAVYLCASSFGGHEQYFGPGTRLTVT.

As to this clone: From the germline J gene comes the end of the CDR3, since the read stops 3 residues before it. The chain employs TRBV7-2 and TRBJ2-2, with 7 bases that match TRBD1. Per the germline V gene, CDR1 is SGHTA and CDR2 is FQGNSA. Trimming removed 2 bases from V and 4 bases from J; junction bases left unmatched: 4. The CDR3 is 15 residues long. The CDR3 spells CASSLRQGPTGELFF. The covered CDR3 bases are TGTGCCAGCAGCTTAAGACAGGGCCCCACCGGGGAG.

Of note for this clone: The sequence runs out 3 residues before the end of the CDR3; the remainder is reconstructed from the germline J gene. The chain joins TRBV20-1 to TRBJ2-4; TRBD2 matches 9 bases. There are 15 residues in the CDR3. Germline CDR1 DFQATT, CDR2 SNEGSKA (reference sequence). The CDR3 DNA, read in part, is TGCAGTGCTAGATCTCCGGGACTAGCCCAAGAGACT. It yields the protein CSARSPGLAQET. The entire CDR3 is CSARSPGLAQETQYF.

The DNA read from the CDR3 is TGTGCCAGCAGTTTCCGTAATTCACCC. The encoded protein is CASSFRNSP. In full, the CDR3 is CASSFRNSPLHF. The chain couples TRBV12-3 or TRBV12-4 to TRBJ1-6; D call uncertain. The CDR3 extends 3 residues past the end of the read, so its final part is completed from the germline J gene. V was cut by 3 bases and J by 6 bases, with 3 bases left in between. CDR3 length: 12 residues.